Listed here are 3 T cell receptor beta chains from one sample, sequenced in a study of T cell responses to AZD1222 COVID-19 vaccine. Repertoires were generated with immunoSEQ multiplex PCR, while TCRdb's copy carries only in-frame clones and drops some. The repertoire consists of about 120,000 clones, with 80% to 90% occurring once and the leading ten covering under 7%. The source was peripheral blood, collected on day 0 of AZD1222 vaccination. Source of these receptors: an adult in good health.

In this sample, this clone turned up once. The CDR3: CASSLRLAGRETQYF. The CDR3 DNA follows: TGTGCCAGCAGTTTAAGACTAGCGGGCCGGGAGACCCAGTACTTC. The V call is TRBV2, the J call TRBJ2-5, with 10 nucleotides matching TRBD2. This CDR3 spans 15 amino acids. Per germline, CDR1 SNHLY and CDR2 FYNNEI. V was clipped by 5 bases and J by 5 bases; unmatched bases: 8.

The rearrangement links TRBV20-1 to TRBJ1-5; no reliable D call. Germline V gives CDR1 DFQATT, CDR2 SNEGSKA (reference sequence). Trimming stripped 3 bases from V and 2 bases from J, with 11 bases between. The CDR3 covers 14 residues. CDR3 protein: CSASQYFGNQPQHF. Written as DNA, the CDR3 is TGCAGTGCTAGTCAGTACTTTGGCAATCAGCCCCAGCATTTT.

This clone was seen just once. This chain uses TRBV7-9 with TRBJ1-1; D possibly corresponds to TRBD1 (5 bases). This CDR3 comprises 16 residues. Germline V gene data show CDR1 as SEHNR and CDR2 as FQNEAQ (reference sequence). V shed 2 bases and J shed 4 bases, with 17 bases lying between them. This chain's CDR3 is CASSLNAGHAATEAFF. The DNA of the CDR3 is TGTGCCAGCAGCTTAAACGCGGGGCATGCTGCCACTGAAGCTTTCTTT.